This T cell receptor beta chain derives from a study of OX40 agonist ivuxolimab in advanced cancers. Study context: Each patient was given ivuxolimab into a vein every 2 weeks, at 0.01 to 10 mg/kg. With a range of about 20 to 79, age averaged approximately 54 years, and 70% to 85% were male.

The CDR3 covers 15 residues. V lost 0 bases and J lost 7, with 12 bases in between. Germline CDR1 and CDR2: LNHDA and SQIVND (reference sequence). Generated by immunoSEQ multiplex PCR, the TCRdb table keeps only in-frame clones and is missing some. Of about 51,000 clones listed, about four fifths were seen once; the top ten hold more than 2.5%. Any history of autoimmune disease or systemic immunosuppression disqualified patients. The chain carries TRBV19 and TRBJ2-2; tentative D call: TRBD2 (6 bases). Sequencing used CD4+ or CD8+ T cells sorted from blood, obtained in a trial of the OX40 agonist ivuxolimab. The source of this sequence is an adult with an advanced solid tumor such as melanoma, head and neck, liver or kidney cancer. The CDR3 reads CASSIDGGVIGELFF. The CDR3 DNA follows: TGTGCCAGTAGTATAGACGGCGGGGTAATCGGGGAGCTGTTTTTT.